This T cell receptor beta chain was observed in a study of T cells in Graves' hyperthyroidism and ophthalmopathy. RNA transcripts were the template for amplifying TCR beta CDR3 regions. The TCR CDR3 was amplified in a first-round RT-PCR using the HTBI primer set. Each CDR3 protein is one row after TCRdb ran MiXCR on the multiplex PCR reads. The profile shows hundreds of thousands of distinct CDR3 sequences, 11% to 15% of them singletons. Unmatched junction bases numbered 5, after V lost 5 bases and J lost 3 bases. This CDR3 region has 14 residues. This clonotype showed up many times. Patients aged 18 to 65 had newly diagnosed hyperthyroidism that had lasted under 2 months. Uncontrolled infection, other autoimmune disease, pregnancy and lactation each barred patients from inclusion. The source of the PBMCs was less than 12 ml of fresh peripheral blood.

The sequenced material came from blood. The sequence came from a woman aged 18-29 years with Graves' hyperthyroidism. The chain couples TRBV12-3 or TRBV12-4 to TRBJ2-7; 9 bases map to TRBD1. As DNA, the CDR3 is TGTGCCAGCAGTCCCTGGACAGGGGACTACGAGCAGTACTTC. Protein product: CASSPWTGDYEQYF.